The T cell receptor (beta chain) under discussion was sequenced for a study of cytomegalovirus exposure and HLA in healthy donors. Whole-study results and caveats: Accounts indicate the classifier identified cytomegalovirus status with strong specificity and sensitivity.

Clones were read by immunoSEQ multiplex PCR, and TCRdb kept only the in-frame ones, dropping some. The sample gives around 200,000 clones, approximately 86% of which show up once; 2.9% is in the top ten. Worth noting for this clone: Antigen unknown.

CDR1 is MNHEY and CDR2 is SMNVEV in the germline V gene (reference sequence). The CDR3 has 14 residues. Trimming shortened V by 5 bases and J by 8 bases, and 18 bases separated the two germline ends. The gene calls are TRBV27 and TRBJ1-1, with D tentatively TRBD1 (6 bases). Sequenced material: PBMCs. The TCR was taken from a woman under 30 in good health and CMV-seronegative. The CDR3 region is CASSPTGQSLEAFF. DNA of the CDR3: TGTGCCAGCAGTCCCACAGGACAGTCACTCGAAGCTTTCTTT.